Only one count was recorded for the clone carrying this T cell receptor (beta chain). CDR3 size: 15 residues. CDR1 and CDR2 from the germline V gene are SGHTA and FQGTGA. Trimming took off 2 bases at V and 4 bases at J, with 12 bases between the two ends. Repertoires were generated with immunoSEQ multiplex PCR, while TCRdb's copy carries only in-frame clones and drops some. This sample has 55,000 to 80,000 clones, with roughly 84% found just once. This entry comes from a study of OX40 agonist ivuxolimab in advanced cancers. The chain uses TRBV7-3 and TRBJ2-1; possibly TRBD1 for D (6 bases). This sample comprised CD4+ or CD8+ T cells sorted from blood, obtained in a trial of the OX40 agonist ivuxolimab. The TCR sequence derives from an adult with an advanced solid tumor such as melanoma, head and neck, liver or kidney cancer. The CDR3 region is CASSLYGQIYNEQFF. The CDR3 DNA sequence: TGTGCCAGCAGCTTATATGGACAGATATACAATGAGCAGTTCTTC.